One sample yielded the 3 T cell receptor beta chains listed below, sequenced in a study of regulatory T cells in long-lasting Graves disease. Time point described: persistent/refractory GD, antithyroid drugs over 5 years with positive TRAb. There was RNA extracted from PBMCs, and the TCR library was made from it. Arm-PCR of CDR3 regions and iRepertoire HTBI primers were used to build TCR beta libraries. TCRdb reanalysed the multiplex PCR reads using MiXCR and keeps one entry per CDR3 protein. The table includes 300,000 or so distinct CDR3 sequences, 15% to 20% detected once. The sample was peripheral blood mononuclear cells (PBMCs), taken when the disease was refractory, from a patient treated with antithyroid drugs. The receptors originated from a female donor with Graves disease.

This clonotype was seen a few times. The chain recombines TRBV30 with TRBJ1-6; D is unclear. V lost 4 bases, J lost 6 bases, and 19 bases lay in between. The germline CDR1 and CDR2 sequences are GTSNPN and SVGIG (reference sequence). CDR3 length: 16 amino acids. The DNA for the CDR3 is TGTGCCTGGATTCCTCCCCCGGGAGCAACTAATTCACCCCTCCACTTT. Protein product: CAWIPPPGATNSPLHF.

This clonotype was counted many times. The rearrangement joins TRBV10-3 to TRBJ1-4, with no clear D. V shed 0 bases and J shed 10 bases, with 15 bases lying between them. This CDR3 is built from 15 residues. Looked up from germline, CDR1 is ENHRY and CDR2 is SYGVKD. The CDR3 is CAISESSGMRGKLFF. The DNA for the CDR3 is TGTGCCATCAGTGAGTCGTCGGGGATGCGGGGAAAACTGTTTTTT.

With regard to this clonotype: Being one base from a much bigger clone, this may be a read error. The chain combines TRBV6-2 or TRBV6-3 with TRBJ1-5; 8 positions match TRBD1. The CDR3 loop spans 17 amino acids. CDR1 MNHEY and CDR2 SVGEGT come from the germline V gene. The CDR3 sequence: CACRKPGTGTSNQPQHF. The CDR3 DNA follows: TGTGCCTGCAGAAAACCAGGGACAGGTACTAGCAATCAGCCCCAGCATTTT.